These T cell receptor beta chains were read from a single sample in a study of cytomegalovirus exposure and HLA in healthy donors. Measured with immunoSEQ multiplex PCR; TCRdb has only the in-frame clones, and not every one. The data hold 200,000 to 250,000 clones, with about three quarters observed a single time. The source material was PBMCs. The source of these receptors is an older woman in good health and CMV-seropositive. Both conserved end residues are part of each CDR3. The D gene is left open where the match is weak. Some rows have no size entry. The others give once, few or many, or a class for an expanded clone.

DNA: TGTGCCAGCAAGGGAGTCGACAGGGGCAATCAGCCCCAGCATTTT
CDR3: CASKGVDRGNQPQHF
V: TRBV6-1
J: TRBJ1-5
size: .
D: TRBD1

DNA: TGTGCCAGCAGCTCCAGCGGAAACGACTACGAGCAGTACTTC
CDR3: CASSSSGNDYEQYF
V: TRBV6-6
J: TRBJ2-7
size: .
D: .

DNA: TGTGCCAGCAGTTCGGACTCCGGACGATACGAGCAGTACTTC
CDR3: CASSSDSGRYEQYF
V: TRBV6-5
J: TRBJ2-7
size: few
D: .

DNA: TGTGCCAGCAGTGATCCCGGGTTTACCTACGAGCAGTACTTC
CDR3: CASSDPGFTYEQYF
V: TRBV2
J: TRBJ2-7
size: .
D: .

DNA: TGTGCCAGTGGGACAGGGTCCTACGAGCAGTACTTC
CDR3: CASGTGSYEQYF
V: TRBV19
J: TRBJ2-7
size: .
D: TRBD1

DNA: TGTGCCAGCAGTGACCTGGGCAGCAACACTGAAGCTTTCTTT
CDR3: CASSDLGSNTEAFF
V: TRBV6-4
J: TRBJ1-1
size: .
D: .

DNA: TGTGCCACCAGCAGAGGTGGCGGGGGTACCTACGAGCAGTACTTC
CDR3: CATSRGGGGTYEQYF
V: TRBV15
J: TRBJ2-7
size: .
D: TRBD2

DNA: TGCGCCAGCAGCCATTTAGACAGGGGGCCCTACGAGCAGTACTTC
CDR3: CASSHLDRGPYEQYF
V: TRBV4-1
J: TRBJ2-7
size: .
D: TRBD1

DNA: TGTGCCAGCAGCTTACAGGGGGCGGGTGAAAAACTGTTTTTT
CDR3: CASSLQGAGEKLFF
V: TRBV7-2
J: TRBJ1-4
size: few
D: TRBD1

DNA: TGTGCCAGCACCCCGTCGGAGTCAGCTTCCTACGAGCAGTACTTC
CDR3: CASTPSESASYEQYF
V: TRBV2
J: TRBJ2-7
size: .
D: .

DNA: TGTGCCAGCTCCCTTTTTGGCGGGAGGGGTTTCACAGATACGCAGTATTTT
CDR3: CASSLFGGRGFTDTQYF
V: TRBV25-1
J: TRBJ2-3
size: once
D: TRBD2

DNA: TGTGCCAGCAGCGCCTACGGAAGCGGGGGGCCAAAGACCCAGTACTTC
CDR3: CASSAYGSGGPKTQYF
V: TRBV7-8
J: TRBJ2-5
size: .
D: TRBD2

DNA: TGTGCCAGCAGCCGAACGCACGGGACTAACTATGGCTACACCTTC
CDR3: CASSRTHGTNYGYTF
V: TRBV7-3
J: TRBJ1-2
size: .
D: .

DNA: TGTGCCAGCAGACGAGAAATCAACAGGGGTGGGGGCACTGAAGCTTTCTTT
CDR3: CASRREINRGGGTEAFF
V: TRBV28
J: TRBJ1-1
size: .
D: TRBD1

DNA: TGTGCCAGCAGCTTGGGCGAACCAAATGAGCAGTTCTTC
CDR3: CASSLGEPNEQFF
V: TRBV5-6
J: TRBJ2-1
size: .
D: .

DNA: TGTGCCAGCAGTCGGGACACCCGAGGTGGTTCACCCCTCCACTTT
CDR3: CASSRDTRGGSPLHF
V: TRBV7-8
J: TRBJ1-6
size: .
D: .

DNA: TGCGCCAGCAGCCCTAGACAGGGGGCAGGCACCGGGGAGCTGTTTTTT
CDR3: CASSPRQGAGTGELFF
V: TRBV4-1
J: TRBJ2-2
size: .
D: TRBD1

DNA: TGTGCCAGCAGTGAGGAGTCGTCGATAAATGAGCAGTTCTTC
CDR3: CASSEESSINEQFF
V: TRBV6-1
J: TRBJ2-1
size: .
D: .

DNA: TGTGCCAGCTCACCAACTCGACAGTCCTACAATGAGCAGTTCTTC
CDR3: CASSPTRQSYNEQFF
V: TRBV18
J: TRBJ2-1
size: few
D: .

DNA: TGTGCCAGCAGCTTGGACGGCGGGGGGGCAGATACGCAGTATTTT
CDR3: CASSLDGGGADTQYF
V: TRBV11-3
J: TRBJ2-3
size: .
D: TRBD2

DNA: TGTGCCAGCTCACCTACGACTAGCGGGAGGTTTGGCGAGACCCAGTACTTC
CDR3: CASSPTTSGRFGETQYF
V: TRBV18
J: TRBJ2-5
size: .
D: TRBD2

DNA: TGCGCCAGCAGCACCACCTTAGCGGGAGGCGAGACCCAGTACTTC
CDR3: CASSTTLAGGETQYF
V: TRBV5-1
J: TRBJ2-5
size: .
D: TRBD2

DNA: TGTGCCAGTAGTGGCTGGGACAGCGGGTTCCAAGATACGCAGTATTTT
CDR3: CASSGWDSGFQDTQYF
V: TRBV19
J: TRBJ2-3
size: once
D: .

DNA: TGTGCCAGCAGCCGAGAAATTAACTATGGCTACACCTTC
CDR3: CASSREINYGYTF
V: TRBV7-9
J: TRBJ1-2
size: .
D: .

DNA: TGTGCCAGCAGCTTAAACTACTTGAATGAGCAGTTCTTC
CDR3: CASSLNYLNEQFF
V: TRBV7-2
J: TRBJ2-1
size: .
D: .

DNA: TGTGCCAGCTTCGTCGGAAGGGGAACTGAAGCTTTCTTT
CDR3: CASFVGRGTEAFF
V: TRBV18
J: TRBJ1-1
size: .
D: .

DNA: TGCGCCAGCAGTCGTACAGGGGCCTATGGCTACACCTTC
CDR3: CASSRTGAYGYTF
V: TRBV10-1
J: TRBJ1-2
size: few
D: TRBD1

DNA: TGCGCCAGCGGAGCCGGGACAGGGTTTGGAGAGACCCAGTACTTC
CDR3: CASGAGTGFGETQYF
V: TRBV5-1
J: TRBJ2-5
size: .
D: TRBD1

DNA: TGTGCCAGCAGCTGGGCGGGGCAGGGGGCCGTCTACACCTTC
CDR3: CASSWAGQGAVYTF
V: TRBV7-8
J: TRBJ1-2
size: once
D: TRBD1

DNA: TGTGCCAGTAGTACGGGACAGGGATGGACTGAAGCTTTCTTT
CDR3: CASSTGQGWTEAFF
V: TRBV19
J: TRBJ1-1
size: few
D: TRBD1

DNA: TGTGCCAGCAGAGACAGGGCTCAGAACACTGAAGCTTTCTTT
CDR3: CASRDRAQNTEAFF
V: TRBV2
J: TRBJ1-1
size: few
D: TRBD1

DNA: TGTGCCAGCAGCTTCTCCGCCGTCCCGAGCTCTGGAAACACCATATATTTT
CDR3: CASSFSAVPSSGNTIYF
V: TRBV7-2
J: TRBJ1-3
size: .
D: .

DNA: TGTGCCAGCAGCCGCACGGGGGGAGCCCTCTTTAATGAGCAGTTCTTC
CDR3: CASSRTGGALFNEQFF
V: TRBV7-9
J: TRBJ2-1
size: .
D: TRBD2

DNA: TGTGCCAGCAAGAAAACAGGCGAGCAGTACTTC
CDR3: CASKKTGEQYF
V: TRBV27
J: TRBJ2-7
size: .
D: .

DNA: TGTGCCAGTAGTATTAGGCCCAGGGTCTCTGGAAACACCATATATTTT
CDR3: CASSIRPRVSGNTIYF
V: TRBV19
J: TRBJ1-3
size: .
D: .

DNA: TGTGCCAGCAGCTTAGCACTAGCGGGGCCCGCAGATACGCAGTATTTT
CDR3: CASSLALAGPADTQYF
V: TRBV7-2
J: TRBJ2-3
size: .
D: TRBD2

DNA: TGTGCCTGGCAGGGTATGAGCTCCTACAATGAGCAGTTCTTC
CDR3: CAWQGMSSYNEQFF
V: TRBV30
J: TRBJ2-1
size: .
D: .

DNA: TGTGCCATCAGTGTTAATTACAATGAGCAGTTCTTC
CDR3: CAISVNYNEQFF
V: TRBV10-3
J: TRBJ2-1
size: .
D: .

DNA: TGCAGCGTTGAATCGACAGAGAACACCGGGGAGCTGTTTTTT
CDR3: CSVESTENTGELFF
V: TRBV29-1
J: TRBJ2-2
size: .
D: .

DNA: TGCAGCGTCGTGGGGGTAGCGGGACCCCACAATGAGCAGTTCTTC
CDR3: CSVVGVAGPHNEQFF
V: TRBV29-1
J: TRBJ2-1
size: .
D: TRBD2

DNA: TGTGCCAGCAGTTTTGGACTAGCGGGGACCTACGAGCAGTACTTC
CDR3: CASSFGLAGTYEQYF
V: TRBV5-5
J: TRBJ2-7
size: .
D: TRBD2

DNA: TGTGCCAGCAGCTCCCGGATTGGACAGGCCTCCTACGAGCAGTACTTC
CDR3: CASSSRIGQASYEQYF
V: TRBV13
J: TRBJ2-7
size: .
D: TRBD1

DNA: TGTGCCAGCAGCCTGGAAGGGAGGAATTCACCCCTCCACTTT
CDR3: CASSLEGRNSPLHF
V: TRBV6-1
J: TRBJ1-6
size: .
D: .

DNA: TGTGCCAGCAGCTTAGAAGGACTAGCGAGGGATACGCAGTATTTT
CDR3: CASSLEGLARDTQYF
V: TRBV11-2
J: TRBJ2-3
size: .
D: TRBD2

DNA: TGTGCCAGCAGCCCTCGGGGATCAACCTACGAGCAGTACTTC
CDR3: CASSPRGSTYEQYF
V: TRBV7-9
J: TRBJ2-7
size: .
D: .

DNA: TGTGCCAGCTCCCCCGGGACAGGGGATTTGAATGAGCAGTTCTTC
CDR3: CASSPGTGDLNEQFF
V: TRBV18
J: TRBJ2-1
size: .
D: TRBD1

DNA: TGTGCCTGGACCCGGGGGAGAACTAGCACAGATACGCAGTATTTT
CDR3: CAWTRGRTSTDTQYF
V: TRBV30
J: TRBJ2-3
size: once
D: .

DNA: TGCGCCAGCAGAACGGACAGTTTGAACACTGAAGCTTTCTTT
CDR3: CASRTDSLNTEAFF
V: TRBV5-1
J: TRBJ1-1
size: .
D: .

DNA: TGTGCCAGCAGTGAAACCACTAGCGGTTCCTGGTATTTT
CDR3: CASSETTSGSWYF
V: TRBV25-1
J: TRBJ2-3
size: .
D: TRBD2

DNA: TGTGCCAGTAGTTCCCTAGGGGGCAGGGACACTGAAGCTTTCTTT
CDR3: CASSSLGGRDTEAFF
V: TRBV19
J: TRBJ1-1
size: .
D: TRBD1

DNA: TGTGCCTTTTCCGGGACTAGCGGAACCTACAATGAGCAGTTCTTC
CDR3: CAFSGTSGTYNEQFF
V: TRBV30
J: TRBJ2-1
size: .
D: TRBD2

DNA: TGTGCCAGCAGGAGAAAAGGGGTAGCCAAAAACATTCAGTACTTC
CDR3: CASRRKGVAKNIQYF
V: TRBV5-4
J: TRBJ2-4
size: .
D: .